This TCR beta chain was observed in a study of blood T cell repertoires in COVID-19 (dated by TCRdb to about 2020). Regarding the study in general: Samples covering the acute and convalescent phases of COVID-19 were provided by collaborators in the United States, Italy and Spain. The material from the prospective study consisted of cDNA or gDNA derived from T cells, B-cell-depleted T cells, or PBMCs. Subjects who had been exposed to COVID-19, were actively infected with it, or had recovered from it provided the deeply sampled blood TCRbeta repertoires that made up the dataset. The repertoires were released in a freely available public database intended as a resource for research on the immune response to SARS-CoV-2. Samples were obtained from the ongoing ImmuneRACE study (first 160 participants) and from over 1,000 subjects provided by 6 global collaborators. The sample metadata nearly always contained a de-identified subject ID, COVID-19 status, age in years and sex. Where available, HLA class I and class II types were obtained from metadata supplied by the sample provider rather than from assay-based typing.

TCRbeta CDR3 regions were amplified from genomic DNA using the immunoSEQ Assay, a bias-controlled multiplex PCR. In the authors' own workflow: The number of nucleated cells in each sample was estimated by amplification of reference gene primers within the assay. Sequence reads were collapsed and filtered to measure the absolute abundance of every unique TCRbeta CDR3 rearrangement. For each sample, productive Simpson clonality was calculated as the square root of Simpson's diversity index over productive rearrangements. The table comes from immuneACCESS by way of TCRdb, which keeps in-frame sequences with V and J called. Part of the clones is missing from these tables; in studies checked, under half for an unresolved V gene and the rest for unknown reasons. V and J calls plus clone size are reproduced from that table; the DNA served to infer D and trimming. The sample table shows 100,000 or so clones, and 82% are seen once. 18% of the sample is in the top ten clones.

This clone has just a few counts. Its recognized antigen is unknown. Qualities for individual bases were not recorded, and no much larger clone is one base off. The germline V end is reduced by 5 bases and the J end by 0 bases; junction bases left unmatched: 8. The CDR3 sequence holds 16 residues, the cysteine and phenylalanine included. Only the CDR3 DNA stays, 48 bases, in frame from base 1. Taken from the germline V gene (reference sequence), the CDR1 and CDR2 loops are MNHEY and SMNVEV. General study outcomes and caveats: The quantity of clinical and demographic metadata differed by source and by participant and was supplied without curation.

Whole blood was collected in K2EDTA tubes by collaborating institutions according to the institutions' own protocols. For TCRbeta analysis, collaborators shipped samples in one of three forms: frozen whole blood, isolated PBMCs, or DNA extracted from either of those sample types. The sequence was obtained from a man of 80 years or more with acute or convalescent COVID-19. The chain couples TRBV27 to TRBJ2-3; TRBD1 aligns with 7 central bases. Sequencing input: peripheral blood. At the DNA level, the sequence is TGTGCCAGCAGTAGATACAGGGGCCCTAGCACAGATACGCAGTATTTT. This encodes CASSRYRGPSTDTQYF.